This T cell receptor (beta chain) was found in a study of regulatory T cells in long-lasting Graves disease. This CDR3 is 15 amino acids long. CDR1 is MGHRA and CDR2 is YSYEKL in the germline V gene. V was pared by 1 base and J by 6 bases, with 12 bases between. The TCR beta library used iRepertoire HTBI primers with Arm-PCR amplification of CDR3. TCRdb used MiXCR to reprocess the multiplex PCR reads, holding one entry per CDR3 protein. The sample holds around 470,000 distinct CDR3 sequences; roughly 15% are singletons and the top ten take roughly a sixth. Specified time point: newly diagnosed GD, antithyroid drugs for less than 3 months. From PBMCs, RNA was extracted and then used to make the TCR library. This same sample was also taken into another study, of T cells in Graves' hyperthyroidism and ophthalmopathy. That investigation notes: Researchers report that a 13 V-J model separated ophthalmopathy from stable hyperthyroidism.

Specimen: peripheral blood mononuclear cells (PBMCs), collected at new diagnosis, from a patient treated with antithyroid drugs. The genes are TRBV4-1 and TRBJ2-2, with no clear D. The TCR was taken from a woman aged 50 to 65 with Graves disease. The DNA of the CDR3 is TGCGCCAGCAGCCAAGCCAGCGCAGCCCCCGGGGAGCTGTTTTTT. Its translation is CASSQASAAPGELFF.